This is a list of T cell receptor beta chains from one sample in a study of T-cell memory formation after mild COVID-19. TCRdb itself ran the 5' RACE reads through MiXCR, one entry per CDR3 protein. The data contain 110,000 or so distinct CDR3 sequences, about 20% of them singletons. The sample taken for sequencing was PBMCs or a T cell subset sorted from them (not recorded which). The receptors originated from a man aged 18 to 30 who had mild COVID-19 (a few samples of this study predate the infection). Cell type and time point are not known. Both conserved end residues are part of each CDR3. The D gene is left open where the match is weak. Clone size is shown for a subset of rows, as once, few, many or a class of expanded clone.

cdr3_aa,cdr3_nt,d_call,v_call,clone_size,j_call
CASSSKLEQFF,TGTGCCAGCAGTTCTAAACTTGAGCAGTTCTTC,-,TRBV12-3/TRBV12-4,few,TRBJ2-1
CASSFAGASYNEQFF,TGTGCCAGCAGTTTTGCGGGGGCATCCTACAATGAGCAGTTCTTC,-,TRBV27,few,TRBJ2-1
CASSFPLDTQYF,TGTGCCAGCAGCTTCCCCCTAGATACGCAGTATTTT,-,TRBV7-9,-,TRBJ2-3
CASTQTQGNTIYF,TGTGCCAGCACCCAAACCCAGGGAAACACCATATATTTT,-,TRBV12-3/TRBV12-4,once,TRBJ1-3
CASSIAAVVRSEETQYF,TGTGCCAGTAGTATAGCCGCGGTGGTCAGATCGGAGGAGACCCAGTACTTC,-,TRBV19,few,TRBJ2-5
CASSKQGNFTYGYTF,TGTGCCAGCAGCAAACAGGGAAATTTTACCTATGGCTACACCTTC,-,TRBV14,few,TRBJ1-2
CASSQEGQPNYGYTF,TGTGCCAGCAGCCAAGAGGGACAGCCTAACTATGGCTACACCTTC,TRBD1,TRBV4-2,-,TRBJ1-2
CASSHRDSYEQYF,TGTGCCAGCAGTCACCGGGACAGCTACGAGCAGTACTTC,TRBD1,TRBV6-5,-,TRBJ2-7
CASSYSPRTSGAPDTQYF,TGTGCCAGCAGTTACTCCCCCAGGACTAGCGGGGCTCCAGATACGCAGTATTTT,TRBD2,TRBV6-2/TRBV6-3,-,TRBJ2-3
CASRIIRGAGELFF,TGTGCCAGCAGAATCATCCGGGGGGCCGGGGAGCTGTTTTTT,TRBD2,TRBV11-2,-,TRBJ2-2
CASSQGTSGYQETQYF,TGCGCCAGCAGCCAAGGGACTAGCGGGTACCAAGAGACCCAGTACTTC,TRBD2,TRBV4-1,few,TRBJ2-5
CAISGGVLNEQFF,TGTGCCATCAGTGGTGGGGTTTTGAATGAGCAGTTCTTC,-,TRBV10-3,-,TRBJ2-1
CASSPGLPDTQYF,TGTGCCAGCAGCCCGGGGCTACCAGATACGCAGTATTTT,-,TRBV7-9,few,TRBJ2-3
CSALPKAGEGETQYF,TGCAGTGCCCTCCCAAAGGCGGGAGAAGGGGAGACCCAGTACTTC,TRBD2,TRBV20-1,-,TRBJ2-5
CAGRDPGNTIYF,TGCGCCGGTCGGGACCCTGGAAACACCATATATTTT,-,TRBV5-1,-,TRBJ1-3
CSVDAGQGGGGYTF,TGCAGCGTCGACGCGGGACAGGGTGGAGGTGGCTACACCTTC,TRBD1,TRBV29-1,few,TRBJ1-2
CSARDLAGTNYGYTF,TGCAGTGCTAGAGATTTGGCAGGGACTAACTATGGCTACACCTTC,-,TRBV20-1,-,TRBJ1-2
CASSQYDGYGYTF,TGTGCCAGCAGCCAGTACGACGGGTATGGCTACACCTTC,-,TRBV9,-,TRBJ1-2
CASSKLWNEQFF,TGTGCCAGCAGTAAACTATGGAATGAGCAGTTCTTC,-,TRBV6-2/TRBV6-3,few,TRBJ2-1
CASSQDEGIMTGSKGQFF,TGCGCCAGCAGCCAAGACGAGGGGATTATGACGGGCTCCAAGGGGCAGTTCTTC,-,TRBV4-1,many,TRBJ2-1
CASSSGAGEAFF,TGTGCCAGCAGCTCTGGGGCAGGTGAAGCTTTCTTT,-,TRBV7-9,few,TRBJ1-1
CASSLGEEQFF,TGTGCCAGCAGTTTAGGGGAAGAGCAGTTCTTC,-,TRBV12-3/TRBV12-4,-,TRBJ2-1
CASSPPAEAYEQYF,TGTGCCAGCTCACCACCGGCGGAAGCCTACGAGCAGTACTTC,-,TRBV18,-,TRBJ2-7
CSVPELSDYGYTF,TGCAGCGTCCCCGAACTCTCTGACTATGGCTACACCTTC,-,TRBV29-1,few,TRBJ1-2
CASSLVGRLNTEAFF,TGTGCCAGCAGCTTAGTAGGACGGTTGAACACTGAAGCTTTCTTT,-,TRBV7-2,-,TRBJ1-1
CSAMDLGPLGPLHF,TGCAGTGCGATGGACCTCGGGCCGTTGGGACCCCTCCACTTT,-,TRBV20-1,many,TRBJ1-6
CASSVSGEQFF,TGTGCCAGCAGCGTTAGCGGAGAGCAGTTCTTC,-,TRBV7-9,-,TRBJ2-1
CASSQGTVSGEQYF,TGCGCCAGCAGCCAGGGGACAGTTTCTGGCGAGCAGTACTTC,TRBD1,TRBV4-3,-,TRBJ2-7
CASSLQGSTDTQYF,TGTGCCAGCAGTTTGCAGGGGAGCACAGATACGCAGTATTTT,-,TRBV12-3/TRBV12-4,-,TRBJ2-3
CASSLLPLDNEKLFF,TGTGCCAGCAGCTTACTGCCACTCGATAATGAAAAACTGTTTTTT,-,TRBV7-9,few,TRBJ1-4
CASSQRGGENGYTF,TGTGCCAGCAGCCAGCGCGGGGGGGAAAATGGCTACACCTTC,-,TRBV7-9,-,TRBJ1-2
CASSFYATLTHTDTQYF,TGTGCCAGCAGTTTTTACGCGACCCTCACCCACACAGATACGCAGTATTTT,-,TRBV12-3/TRBV12-4,-,TRBJ2-3
CAISLFEGTRPYTQYF,TGTGCCATCAGCCTTTTCGAGGGCACCCGGCCTTATACGCAGTATTTT,-,TRBV10-3,-,TRBJ2-3
CASSYWRQAGEQYF,TGTGCCAGCAGTTACTGGAGGCAGGCGGGCGAGCAGTACTTC,-,TRBV12-3/TRBV12-4,-,TRBJ2-7
CASSQDPRGIQETQYF,TGCGCCAGCAGCCAAGATCCCAGGGGGATACAAGAGACCCAGTACTTC,TRBD1,TRBV4-1,-,TRBJ2-5
CASGRQGATGELFF,TGTGCCAGCGGGAGACAGGGGGCCACCGGGGAGCTGTTTTTT,TRBD1,TRBV6-2/TRBV6-3,-,TRBJ2-2
CASRRRWSSYEQYF,TGTGCCAGCAGAAGACGGTGGAGCTCCTACGAGCAGTACTTC,-,TRBV6-5,few,TRBJ2-7
CASSQDRGGFYNEQFF,TGCGCCAGCAGCCAAGATCGGGGGGGGTTTTACAATGAGCAGTTCTTC,TRBD2,TRBV4-3,-,TRBJ2-1
CATSMTRAGANVLTF,TGTGCCACCAGCATGACCAGGGCTGGGGCCAACGTCCTGACTTTC,-,TRBV15,-,TRBJ2-6
CASSQGVGGTDTQYF,TGTGCCAGCAGTCAGGGGGTGGGAGGCACAGATACGCAGTATTTT,TRBD1,TRBV27,-,TRBJ2-3
CASSYLEGENIQYF,TGTGCCAGCAGTTACTTAGAAGGAGAAAACATTCAGTACTTC,-,TRBV6-2/TRBV6-3,-,TRBJ2-4
CASSRSPTHGQYF,TGTGCCAGCAGCCGGAGTCCAACCCATGGGCAGTACTTC,-,TRBV11-2,few,TRBJ2-7
CASSYSKSGGPGDTQYF,TGTGCCAGCAGTTACTCGAAAAGCGGGGGCCCTGGGGATACGCAGTATTTT,TRBD2,TRBV6-2/TRBV6-3,-,TRBJ2-3
CASSQDERGGPDTQYF,TGCGCCAGCAGCCAAGATGAGCGGGGGGGCCCAGATACGCAGTATTTT,TRBD2,TRBV4-3,few,TRBJ2-3
CAISKRDTGNEQFF,TGTGCCATCAGTAAAAGGGACACTGGGAATGAGCAGTTCTTC,-,TRBV10-3,few,TRBJ2-1
CASTQTSGGSYEQYF,TGTGCCAGCACCCAGACTAGCGGGGGGTCCTACGAGCAGTACTTC,TRBD2,TRBV12-3/TRBV12-4,-,TRBJ2-7